The rows below give T cell receptor beta chains drawn from one sample of a study of shared clonotypes between healthy human individuals. Profiled with immunoSEQ multiplex PCR; TCRdb holds only in-frame clones, not every one. The sample consists of about 2.1 million clones, about 92% of them appearing once. The specimen sequenced was naive CD8+ T cells from PBMCs. These receptors all come from a man aged 18 to 30 in good health. Some clones in this sample may be carry-over from other donors' samples. CDR3s include the opening cysteine and the closing phenylalanine or tryptophan. The order of the fields is CDR3 protein, CDR3 DNA, V gene, D gene, CDR3 length, J gene, clone size. D genes are given only for firm matches. Not all rows give a size; the values are once, few, many and, for expanded clones, a class.

CDR3 protein: CATIKGSSYNEQFF
CDR3 DNA: TGTGCCACCATAAAGGGTAGCTCCTACAATGAGCAGTTCTTC
V gene: TRBV19
D gene: .
CDR3 length: 14
J gene: TRBJ2-1
clone size: once

CDR3 protein: CASSPDEEGARTEAFF
CDR3 DNA: TGTGCCAGCAGCCCGGACGAGGAAGGGGCTCGCACTGAAGCTTTCTTT
V gene: TRBV7-3
D gene: .
CDR3 length: 16
J gene: TRBJ1-1
clone size: few

CDR3 protein: CASSPWTDIRTDTQYF
CDR3 DNA: TGTGCCAGCAGTCCGTGGACAGACATTAGGACAGATACGCAGTATTTT
V gene: TRBV28
D gene: .
CDR3 length: 16
J gene: TRBJ2-3
clone size: once

CDR3 protein: CAWSVRSANTGELFF
CDR3 DNA: TGTGCCTGGAGTGTACGGAGTGCAAACACCGGGGAGCTGTTTTTT
V gene: TRBV30
D gene: .
CDR3 length: 15
J gene: TRBJ2-2
clone size: .

CDR3 protein: CASSPRLPQNTGELFF
CDR3 DNA: TGTGCCAGCAGCCCCCGGCTCCCCCAGAACACCGGGGAGCTGTTTTTT
V gene: TRBV7-8
D gene: .
CDR3 length: 16
J gene: TRBJ2-2
clone size: .

CDR3 protein: CASSLAFWTRGETQYF
CDR3 DNA: TGTGCCAGCAGCTTAGCTTTTTGGACTAGGGGTGAGACCCAGTACTTC
V gene: TRBV7-8
D gene: TRBD2
CDR3 length: 16
J gene: TRBJ2-5
clone size: .

CDR3 protein: CATSREGGLAGYFSDTQYF
CDR3 DNA: TGTGCCACCAGCAGAGAAGGGGGACTAGCGGGATACTTTTCCGATACGCAGTATTTT
V gene: TRBV15
D gene: TRBD2
CDR3 length: 19
J gene: TRBJ2-3
clone size: .

CDR3 protein: CASSVTRATSNQPQHF
CDR3 DNA: TGTGCCAGCAGCGTAACCCGGGCCACGAGCAATCAGCCCCAGCATTTT
V gene: TRBV5-6
D gene: .
CDR3 length: 16
J gene: TRBJ1-5
clone size: .

CDR3 protein: CASSERIGTGTKGAFF
CDR3 DNA: TGTGCCAGCAGCGAACGCATTGGGACAGGCACCAAAGGAGCTTTCTTT
V gene: TRBV9
D gene: TRBD1
CDR3 length: 16
J gene: TRBJ1-1
clone size: .

CDR3 protein: CASSHTSEDGRDTDTQYF
CDR3 DNA: TGTGCCAGCAGCCATACTTCGGAAGACGGGCGGGACACAGATACGCAGTATTTT
V gene: TRBV9
D gene: .
CDR3 length: 18
J gene: TRBJ2-3
clone size: .

CDR3 protein: CAWDGTANYGYTF
CDR3 DNA: TGTGCCTGGGACGGGACGGCCAACTATGGCTACACCTTC
V gene: TRBV30
D gene: .
CDR3 length: 13
J gene: TRBJ1-2
clone size: .

CDR3 protein: CASSLEMLVGLTGELFF
CDR3 DNA: TGTGCCAGCAGCTTGGAAATGCTAGTTGGGCTCACCGGGGAGCTGTTTTTT
V gene: TRBV5-8
D gene: .
CDR3 length: 17
J gene: TRBJ2-2
clone size: .

CDR3 protein: CASSDWGNEQFF
CDR3 DNA: TGTGCCAGCAGTGACTGGGGGAATGAGCAGTTCTTC
V gene: TRBV6-1
D gene: .
CDR3 length: 12
J gene: TRBJ2-1
clone size: few

CDR3 protein: CASSYIRSGELFF
CDR3 DNA: TGTGCCAGCAGTTACATTCGTTCCGGGGAGCTGTTTTTT
V gene: TRBV6-5
D gene: .
CDR3 length: 13
J gene: TRBJ2-2
clone size: .

CDR3 protein: CASAAGDGWQPQHF
CDR3 DNA: TGTGCCAGTGCGGCGGGGGACGGGTGGCAGCCCCAGCATTTT
V gene: TRBV19
D gene: .
CDR3 length: 14
J gene: TRBJ1-5
clone size: .

CDR3 protein: CASSSAVAGVYNEQFF
CDR3 DNA: TGCGCCAGCAGCTCCGCCGTGGCAGGGGTGTACAATGAGCAGTTCTTC
V gene: TRBV5-1
D gene: .
CDR3 length: 16
J gene: TRBJ2-1
clone size: .

CDR3 protein: CAVKGPPVYNEQFF
CDR3 DNA: TGTGCCGTAAAAGGACCGCCCGTCTACAATGAGCAGTTCTTC
V gene: TRBV30
D gene: .
CDR3 length: 14
J gene: TRBJ2-1
clone size: .

CDR3 protein: CASSQSLSPEAFF
CDR3 DNA: TGCGCCAGCAGTCAATCGTTATCGCCTGAAGCTTTCTTT
V gene: TRBV23-1
D gene: .
CDR3 length: 13
J gene: TRBJ1-1
clone size: .

CDR3 protein: CASSTTGGYGYTF
CDR3 DNA: TGTGCCAGCAGCACCACAGGGGGCTATGGCTACACCTTC
V gene: TRBV7-9
D gene: TRBD1
CDR3 length: 13
J gene: TRBJ1-2
clone size: .

CDR3 protein: CASSYGQGGGQPQHF
CDR3 DNA: TGTGCCAGCAGTTACGGGCAGGGGGGAGGACAGCCCCAGCATTTT
V gene: TRBV6-6
D gene: TRBD1
CDR3 length: 15
J gene: TRBJ1-5
clone size: once

CDR3 protein: CASSRTSGSFSGELFF
CDR3 DNA: TGCGCCAGCAGTCGGACTAGCGGGAGCTTCAGTGGGGAGCTGTTTTTT
V gene: TRBV4-1
D gene: TRBD2
CDR3 length: 16
J gene: TRBJ2-2
clone size: .

CDR3 protein: CASSSRWGQLGVSGNTIYF
CDR3 DNA: TGTGCCAGCAGTTCTCGGTGGGGACAGTTGGGGGTTTCTGGAAACACCATATATTTT
V gene: TRBV28
D gene: TRBD1
CDR3 length: 19
J gene: TRBJ1-3
clone size: .

CDR3 protein: CASSLSITYEQYF
CDR3 DNA: TGTGCCAGCAGCTTGTCCATAACCTACGAGCAGTACTTC
V gene: TRBV7-2
D gene: .
CDR3 length: 13
J gene: TRBJ2-7
clone size: .

CDR3 protein: CASSQGEGRANVLTF
CDR3 DNA: TGTGCCAGCAGCCAAGGTGAGGGCCGGGCCAACGTCCTGACTTTC
V gene: TRBV4-2
D gene: .
CDR3 length: 15
J gene: TRBJ2-6
clone size: .

CDR3 protein: CASTNTQGWANVLTF
CDR3 DNA: TGTGCCAGCACCAACACCCAGGGTTGGGCCAACGTCCTGACTTTC
V gene: TRBV28
D gene: .
CDR3 length: 15
J gene: TRBJ2-6
clone size: .

CDR3 protein: CASSKVVREGTGELFF
CDR3 DNA: TGCGCCAGCAGCAAGGTGGTCAGGGAGGGCACCGGGGAGCTGTTTTTT
V gene: TRBV5-1
D gene: TRBD2
CDR3 length: 16
J gene: TRBJ2-2
clone size: .

CDR3 protein: CASRSNIGLPYEQYF
CDR3 DNA: TGTGCCAGCAGATCAAATATTGGGCTACCCTACGAGCAGTACTTC
V gene: TRBV28
D gene: .
CDR3 length: 15
J gene: TRBJ2-7
clone size: .

CDR3 protein: CASSEVVADTQYF
CDR3 DNA: TGTGCCAGTAGCGAGGTTGTGGCAGATACGCAGTATTTT
V gene: TRBV7-9
D gene: .
CDR3 length: 13
J gene: TRBJ2-3
clone size: .

CDR3 protein: CAISEDRATNYGYTF
CDR3 DNA: TGTGCCATCAGTGAGGACAGGGCTACTAACTATGGCTACACCTTC
V gene: TRBV10-3
D gene: TRBD1
CDR3 length: 15
J gene: TRBJ1-2
clone size: .

CDR3 protein: CASSISMKAAYNEQFF
CDR3 DNA: TGTGCCAGTAGTATTTCGATGAAAGCGGCCTACAATGAGCAGTTCTTC
V gene: TRBV19
D gene: .
CDR3 length: 16
J gene: TRBJ2-1
clone size: .

CDR3 protein: CASSYSLGTEAFF
CDR3 DNA: TGTGCCAGCAGTTACTCGTTGGGCACTGAAGCTTTCTTT
V gene: TRBV6-5
D gene: .
CDR3 length: 13
J gene: TRBJ1-1
clone size: .

CDR3 protein: CASSLDRGRTEAFF
CDR3 DNA: TGTGCCAGCAGCTTGGACAGGGGAAGGACTGAAGCTTTCTTT
V gene: TRBV5-6
D gene: TRBD1
CDR3 length: 14
J gene: TRBJ1-1
clone size: .

CDR3 protein: CASSLGGVGITDTQYF
CDR3 DNA: TGTGCCAGCAGCCTCGGTGGTGTAGGTATCACAGATACGCAGTATTTT
V gene: TRBV4-2
D gene: .
CDR3 length: 16
J gene: TRBJ2-3
clone size: once

CDR3 protein: CATRRGVREEGKLFF
CDR3 DNA: TGTGCCACCAGAAGGGGAGTAAGGGAGGAGGGAAAACTGTTTTTT
V gene: TRBV15
D gene: .
CDR3 length: 15
J gene: TRBJ1-4
clone size: .

CDR3 protein: CASSLGEAYEQYF
CDR3 DNA: TGTGCCAGCAGCCTAGGGGAGGCTTACGAGCAGTACTTC
V gene: TRBV11-1
D gene: .
CDR3 length: 13
J gene: TRBJ2-7
clone size: once

CDR3 protein: CASSLVVAVGTEAFF
CDR3 DNA: TGTGCCAGCAGCTTAGTGGTAGCAGTTGGAACTGAAGCTTTCTTT
V gene: TRBV11-2
D gene: .
CDR3 length: 15
J gene: TRBJ1-1
clone size: .

CDR3 protein: CASRRGGNTGELFF
CDR3 DNA: TGTGCCAGCCGAAGAGGGGGGAACACCGGGGAGCTGTTTTTT
V gene: TRBV9
D gene: .
CDR3 length: 14
J gene: TRBJ2-2
clone size: .

CDR3 protein: CASSGTSVGEQYF
CDR3 DNA: TGTGCCAGCAGTGGAACTAGCGTAGGGGAGCAGTACTTC
V gene: TRBV27
D gene: TRBD2
CDR3 length: 13
J gene: TRBJ2-7
clone size: once

CDR3 protein: CASSFSAGTGLADTQYF
CDR3 DNA: TGTGCCAGCAGTTTCTCGGCGGGGACAGGTCTGGCAGATACGCAGTATTTT
V gene: TRBV27
D gene: TRBD1
CDR3 length: 17
J gene: TRBJ2-3
clone size: .

CDR3 protein: CASSSRQGREEQYF
CDR3 DNA: TGTGCCAGCAGCTCCCGACAGGGAAGGGAAGAGCAGTACTTC
V gene: TRBV7-9
D gene: TRBD1
CDR3 length: 14
J gene: TRBJ2-7
clone size: .

CDR3 protein: CASSVAVGHYEQYF
CDR3 DNA: TGTGCCAGCAGCGTAGCTGTGGGGCACTACGAGCAGTACTTC
V gene: TRBV9
D gene: .
CDR3 length: 14
J gene: TRBJ2-7
clone size: .

CDR3 protein: CASSWGFGGTTQETQYF
CDR3 DNA: TGTGCCAGCAGTTGGGGCTTTGGGGGCACAACCCAAGAGACCCAGTACTTC
V gene: TRBV28
D gene: .
CDR3 length: 17
J gene: TRBJ2-5
clone size: .

CDR3 protein: CASSQGRDRGEKLFF
CDR3 DNA: TGTGCCAGCAGCCAAGGGAGGGACAGGGGTGAAAAACTGTTTTTT
V gene: TRBV7-9
D gene: TRBD1
CDR3 length: 15
J gene: TRBJ1-4
clone size: few

CDR3 protein: CASSQADGRARADTQYF
CDR3 DNA: TGTGCCAGCAGCCAAGCTGACGGGAGGGCCAGGGCAGATACGCAGTATTTT
V gene: TRBV14
D gene: TRBD2
CDR3 length: 17
J gene: TRBJ2-3
clone size: .

CDR3 protein: CAWGLAAYEQYF
CDR3 DNA: TGTGCCTGGGGACTAGCGGCGTACGAGCAGTACTTC
V gene: TRBV30
D gene: TRBD2
CDR3 length: 12
J gene: TRBJ2-7
clone size: .

CDR3 protein: CASSLGVSNYGYTF
CDR3 DNA: TGTGCCAGCAGCTTGGGGGTCTCGAACTATGGCTACACCTTC
V gene: TRBV5-6
D gene: .
CDR3 length: 14
J gene: TRBJ1-2
clone size: .

CDR3 protein: CASSVQGPREQYF
CDR3 DNA: TGTGCCAGCAGTGTCCAGGGACCCCGCGAGCAGTACTTC
V gene: TRBV2
D gene: .
CDR3 length: 13
J gene: TRBJ2-7
clone size: .

CDR3 protein: CSVVVLGRANEQFF
CDR3 DNA: TGCAGCGTTGTTGTTCTGGGCAGGGCCAATGAGCAGTTCTTC
V gene: TRBV29-1
D gene: .
CDR3 length: 14
J gene: TRBJ2-1
clone size: .

CDR3 protein: CATSSGGQADNIQYF
CDR3 DNA: TGTGCCACCAGCAGTGGCGGACAGGCTGATAACATTCAGTACTTC
V gene: TRBV15
D gene: TRBD1
CDR3 length: 15
J gene: TRBJ2-4
clone size: few

CDR3 protein: CASSLMGFYEQYF
CDR3 DNA: TGTGCCAGCAGTTTAATGGGGTTCTACGAGCAGTACTTC
V gene: TRBV28
D gene: .
CDR3 length: 13
J gene: TRBJ2-7
clone size: .

CDR3 protein: CASSLAPGGTTEAFF
CDR3 DNA: TGTGCCAGCAGTTTAGCCCCGGGTGGCACCACTGAAGCTTTCTTT
V gene: TRBV27
D gene: .
CDR3 length: 15
J gene: TRBJ1-1
clone size: .

CDR3 protein: CASSQDRAETQYF
CDR3 DNA: TGCGCCAGCAGCCAAGATAGGGCGGAGACCCAGTACTTC
V gene: TRBV4-1
D gene: .
CDR3 length: 13
J gene: TRBJ2-5
clone size: .

CDR3 protein: CASRIDRLCNIQYF
CDR3 DNA: TGCGCCAGCAGGATTGACAGGCTGTGCAACATTCAGTACTTC
V gene: TRBV10-1
D gene: .
CDR3 length: 14
J gene: TRBJ2-4
clone size: .

CDR3 protein: CASSGDRGPSYEQYF
CDR3 DNA: TGTGCCAGCAGTGGGGACAGGGGGCCCTCCTACGAGCAGTACTTC
V gene: TRBV2
D gene: TRBD1
CDR3 length: 15
J gene: TRBJ2-7
clone size: .